Listed here is a single TCR beta chain. Its target is not known. The PCR had 60 Vbeta and 13 Jbeta primers. Assay used: immunoSEQ multiplex PCR; TCRdb lists only in-frame clones, some missing. The sample includes fewer than 120,000 clones, about 86% seen only once; the top ten take about 1.8%. Participants comprised healthy donors of bone marrow. This record comes from a study of cytomegalovirus exposure and HLA in healthy donors. Broader study findings: V- and J-gene trimming in TCR beta was tied to a missense DCLRE1C variant by an analysis performed later.

The germline V gene encodes CDR1 SGHRS and CDR2 YFSETQ. Trimming took 4 bases from V and 7 from J; bases not matched to a gene: 10. CDR3 size: 17 residues. The material sequenced was PBMCs. This TCR was recovered from a middle-aged man in good health and CMV-seronegative. This chain joins TRBV5-1 and TRBJ2-2, with 13 bases matching TRBD2. CDR3 residues: CASSTTSGGAMSGELFF. The CDR3 DNA reads TGCGCCAGCAGCACTACTAGCGGGGGGGCCATGAGCGGGGAGCTGTTTTTT.